The TCR beta chain under discussion was sequenced for a study of T cell repertoires in cytomegalovirus infection. CDR1 SQVTM and CDR2 ANQGSEA come from the germline V gene. This CDR3 is built from 11 residues. V shed 7 bases and J shed 1 base, with 7 bases lying between them. This clonotype appeared a few times. One entry per CDR3 protein, called by TCRdb with MiXCR from the reads. This sample has about 230,000 distinct CDR3 sequences; 22% occur once, and the top ten carry 18%. The sequenced sample was CD8+ T cells from PBMCs. V and J are TRBV29-1 and TRBJ1-1; D is unclear. The sequence came from a human donor in good health (CMV status not recorded). Some clones in this sample may be carry-over from other donors' samples. The CDR3 here is CSGGRNTEAFF. The CDR3 DNA is TGCAGCGGTGGCCGGAACACTGAAGCTTTCTTT.